This is a list of T cell receptor beta chains from one sample in a study of T cell clones after liver transplantation. Produced via immunoSEQ multiplex PCR; TCRdb's table is partial and in-frame only. The profile shows about 16,000 clones, 85% to 90% of them singletons. The input for sequencing was CD8+ T cells from blood, taken almost 47 months after liver transplant. The receptor set was obtained from a human patient who received a liver transplant. Among the T cells, some may be from the graft donor. CDR3s include the opening cysteine and the closing phenylalanine or tryptophan. Fields, in order: CDR3 protein, CDR3 DNA, D gene, clone size, CDR3 length, J gene, V gene. The D gene is left open where the match is weak. Clone size is shown for a subset of rows, as once, few, many or a class of expanded clone.

CDR3aa: CASSVGVGDEQYF
CDR3nt: TGCGCCAGCAGTGTAGGCGTTGGCGACGAGCAGTACTTC
d_gene: NA
abundance: NA
len: 13
j_gene: TRBJ2-7
v_gene: TRBV10-2

CDR3aa: CASSDRTGSYNEQFF
CDR3nt: TGTGCCAGCAGTGACCGGACAGGGTCCTACAATGAGCAGTTCTTC
d_gene: TRBD1
abundance: NA
len: 15
j_gene: TRBJ2-1
v_gene: TRBV2

CDR3aa: CASSFYHREGPYEQYF
CDR3nt: TGTGCCAGTAGTTTCTACCACAGGGAAGGTCCCTACGAGCAGTACTTC
d_gene: NA
abundance: NA
len: 16
j_gene: TRBJ2-7
v_gene: TRBV19

CDR3aa: CASRRGAGAYEQYF
CDR3nt: TGTGCCAGCAGGCGGGGGGCAGGCGCCTACGAGCAGTACTTC
d_gene: TRBD2
abundance: NA
len: 14
j_gene: TRBJ2-7
v_gene: TRBV27

CDR3aa: CASSLTQNTEAFF
CDR3nt: TGTGCCAGCAGCTTAACGCAGAACACTGAAGCTTTCTTT
d_gene: NA
abundance: NA
len: 13
j_gene: TRBJ1-1
v_gene: TRBV7-3

CDR3aa: CASSGDRFNQPQHF
CDR3nt: TGCGCCAGCAGCGGGGACAGATTCAATCAGCCCCAGCATTTT
d_gene: TRBD1
abundance: NA
len: 14
j_gene: TRBJ1-5
v_gene: TRBV10-2

CDR3aa: CASSQVVLTYNEQFF
CDR3nt: TGTGCCAGCAGCCAAGTCGTATTAACCTACAATGAGCAGTTCTTC
d_gene: NA
abundance: once
len: 15
j_gene: TRBJ2-1
v_gene: TRBV5-5

CDR3aa: CASRLGDNPYEQYF
CDR3nt: TGTGCCAGCAGGTTAGGGGACAATCCCTACGAGCAGTACTTC
d_gene: NA
abundance: NA
len: 14
j_gene: TRBJ2-7
v_gene: TRBV27

CDR3aa: CASSLISGTEAFF
CDR3nt: TGTGCCAGCAGCTTAATATCGGGGACTGAAGCTTTCTTT
d_gene: NA
abundance: NA
len: 13
j_gene: TRBJ1-1
v_gene: TRBV7-3

CDR3aa: CASRWDRGSTNEKLFF
CDR3nt: TGTGCCAGCAGATGGGACAGGGGTTCAACTAATGAAAAACTGTTTTTT
d_gene: TRBD1
abundance: NA
len: 16
j_gene: TRBJ1-4
v_gene: TRBV7-9

CDR3aa: CASSLGQPYNEQFF
CDR3nt: TGTGCCAGCAGCTTGGGACAGCCCTACAATGAGCAGTTCTTC
d_gene: NA
abundance: NA
len: 14
j_gene: TRBJ2-1
v_gene: TRBV5-6

CDR3aa: CASSETGTGTASDQPQHF
CDR3nt: TGTGCCAGCAGTGAAACCGGGACCGGGACAGCTTCGGATCAGCCCCAGCATTTT
d_gene: TRBD1
abundance: NA
len: 18
j_gene: TRBJ1-5
v_gene: TRBV2

CDR3aa: CASSPGGANVLTF
CDR3nt: TGTGCCAGCAGTCCGGGGGGGGCCAACGTCCTGACTTTC
d_gene: NA
abundance: NA
len: 13
j_gene: TRBJ2-6
v_gene: TRBV6-5

CDR3aa: CASSPGVRDEQFF
CDR3nt: TGTGCCAGCAGCCCGGGGGTCAGGGATGAGCAGTTCTTC
d_gene: NA
abundance: NA
len: 13
j_gene: TRBJ2-1
v_gene: TRBV11-3

CDR3aa: CASSPRDYNEQFF
CDR3nt: TGTGCCAGCAGCCCCCGGGACTACAATGAGCAGTTCTTC
d_gene: NA
abundance: NA
len: 13
j_gene: TRBJ2-1
v_gene: TRBV14

CDR3aa: CASMGAGPYNEQFF
CDR3nt: TGTGCCAGTATGGGAGCGGGGCCCTACAATGAGCAGTTCTTC
d_gene: TRBD2
abundance: NA
len: 14
j_gene: TRBJ2-1
v_gene: TRBV19

CDR3aa: CASTPGPYAETQYF
CDR3nt: TGTGCCAGCACTCCGGGACCCTACGCCGAGACCCAGTACTTC
d_gene: NA
abundance: NA
len: 14
j_gene: TRBJ2-5
v_gene: TRBV11-2

CDR3aa: CSVELGTSGHPGTQYF
CDR3nt: TGCAGCGTTGAGTTGGGGACTAGTGGCCACCCGGGAACGCAGTATTTT
d_gene: TRBD2
abundance: NA
len: 16
j_gene: TRBJ2-3
v_gene: TRBV29-1

CDR3aa: CASSLTGGNTEAFF
CDR3nt: TGTGCCAGCAGTTTGACAGGGGGAAACACTGAAGCTTTCTTT
d_gene: TRBD1
abundance: NA
len: 14
j_gene: TRBJ1-1
v_gene: TRBV27

CDR3aa: CASSRTGDGNGYTF
CDR3nt: TGTGCCAGCAGCCGTACAGGGGATGGTAATGGCTACACCTTC
d_gene: TRBD1
abundance: NA
len: 14
j_gene: TRBJ1-2
v_gene: TRBV5-4

CDR3aa: CASSPGGIRSSYEQYF
CDR3nt: TGTGCCAGCAGCCCAGGCGGGATTAGGAGCTCCTACGAGCAGTACTTC
d_gene: NA
abundance: NA
len: 16
j_gene: TRBJ2-7
v_gene: TRBV14

CDR3aa: CSVEDRLEGDRTSETYNEQFF
CDR3nt: TGCAGCGTTGAAGATCGCCTAGAGGGGGACCGGACTAGCGAGACCTACAATGAGCAGTTCTTC
d_gene: TRBD2
abundance: NA
len: 21
j_gene: TRBJ2-1
v_gene: TRBV29-1

CDR3aa: CASSPGQLPYEQYF
CDR3nt: TGCGCCAGCAGCCCGGGACAGTTGCCCTACGAGCAGTACTTC
d_gene: TRBD1
abundance: once
len: 14
j_gene: TRBJ2-7
v_gene: TRBV4-3

CDR3aa: CASTGGLRETQYF
CDR3nt: TGTGCCAGCACGGGGGGATTAAGAGAGACCCAGTACTTC
d_gene: TRBD2
abundance: NA
len: 13
j_gene: TRBJ2-5
v_gene: TRBV28

CDR3aa: CASGVSSGANVLTF
CDR3nt: TGTGCCAGCGGGGTCAGCTCTGGGGCCAACGTCCTGACTTTC
d_gene: NA
abundance: NA
len: 14
j_gene: TRBJ2-6
v_gene: TRBV27

CDR3aa: CASSYVGLGEQYF
CDR3nt: TGTGCCAGCAGTTACGTGGGATTGGGAGAGCAGTACTTC
d_gene: NA
abundance: NA
len: 13
j_gene: TRBJ2-7
v_gene: TRBV6-5

CDR3aa: CASSQDLRLAGASYNEQFF
CDR3nt: TGCGCCAGCAGCCAAGATCTAAGGCTAGCGGGAGCTTCCTACAATGAGCAGTTCTTC
d_gene: TRBD2
abundance: NA
len: 19
j_gene: TRBJ2-1
v_gene: TRBV4-3

CDR3aa: CASNRFSLVTDTQYF
CDR3nt: TGTGCCAGCAACCGTTTTAGTCTGGTTACAGATACGCAGTATTTT
d_gene: NA
abundance: NA
len: 15
j_gene: TRBJ2-3
v_gene: TRBV5-6

CDR3aa: CATASGEAFF
CDR3nt: TGTGCCACCGCCTCAGGGGAAGCTTTCTTT
d_gene: NA
abundance: NA
len: 10
j_gene: TRBJ1-1
v_gene: TRBV19

CDR3aa: CASSYGAWAGNTIYF
CDR3nt: TGTGCCAGCAGTTACGGGGCCTGGGCTGGAAACACCATATATTTT
d_gene: NA
abundance: NA
len: 15
j_gene: TRBJ1-3
v_gene: TRBV6-5

CDR3aa: CASSLEYAYEQYF
CDR3nt: TGTGCCAGCAGTTTGGAGTACGCCTACGAGCAGTACTTC
d_gene: NA
abundance: few
len: 13
j_gene: TRBJ2-7
v_gene: TRBV27

CDR3aa: CASSSGTGDYRWQYF
CDR3nt: TGTGCCAGCAGCTCCGGGACAGGGGATTATAGGTGGCAGTACTTC
d_gene: TRBD1
abundance: NA
len: 15
j_gene: TRBJ2-7
v_gene: TRBV5-6

CDR3aa: CASSLDRAGGTEAFF
CDR3nt: TGCGCCAGCAGCTTGGATAGGGCAGGGGGCACTGAAGCTTTCTTT
d_gene: TRBD1
abundance: NA
len: 15
j_gene: TRBJ1-1
v_gene: TRBV5-1

CDR3aa: CASSLTGYSSGNTIYF
CDR3nt: TGTGCCAGTAGTCTGACAGGATACAGCTCTGGAAACACCATATATTTT
d_gene: NA
abundance: NA
len: 16
j_gene: TRBJ1-3
v_gene: TRBV19

CDR3aa: CASSLDGGRLNTEAFF
CDR3nt: TGTGCCAGCAGCTTAGATGGGGGACGCCTGAACACTGAAGCTTTCTTT
d_gene: NA
abundance: NA
len: 16
j_gene: TRBJ1-1
v_gene: TRBV13

CDR3aa: CASSSFSGAYEQYF
CDR3nt: TGTGCCAGCAGCTCTTTTTCCGGGGCCTACGAGCAGTACTTC
d_gene: NA
abundance: NA
len: 14
j_gene: TRBJ2-7
v_gene: TRBV11-2

CDR3aa: CASSITREKLFF
CDR3nt: TGTGCCAGCAGCATAACGAGGGAAAAACTGTTTTTT
d_gene: NA
abundance: NA
len: 12
j_gene: TRBJ1-4
v_gene: TRBV13

CDR3aa: CASSLAGLNYEQYF
CDR3nt: TGTGCCAGCAGCTTAGCGGGACTAAACTACGAGCAGTACTTC
d_gene: TRBD2
abundance: NA
len: 14
j_gene: TRBJ2-7
v_gene: TRBV7-9